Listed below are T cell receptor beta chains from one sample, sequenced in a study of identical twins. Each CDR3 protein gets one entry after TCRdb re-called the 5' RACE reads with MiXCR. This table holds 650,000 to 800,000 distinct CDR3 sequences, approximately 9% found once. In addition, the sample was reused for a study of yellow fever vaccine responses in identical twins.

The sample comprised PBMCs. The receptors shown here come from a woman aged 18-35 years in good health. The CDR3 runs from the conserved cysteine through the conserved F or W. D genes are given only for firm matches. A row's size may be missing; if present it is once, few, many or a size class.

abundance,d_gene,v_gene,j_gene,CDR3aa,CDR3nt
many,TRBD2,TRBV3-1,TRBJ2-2,CASSPPGTTNTGELFF,TGTGCCAGCAGCCCCCCCGGGACTACGAACACCGGGGAGCTGTTTTTT
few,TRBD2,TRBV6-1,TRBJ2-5,CASSREDPRDTQYF,TGTGCCAGCAGCCGGGAGGACCCAAGAGATACCCAGTACTTC
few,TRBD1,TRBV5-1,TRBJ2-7,CASSLGHRGKGEQYF,TGCGCCAGCAGCTTGGGTCACAGGGGTAAGGGCGAGCAGTACTTC
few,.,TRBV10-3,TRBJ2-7,CAIRPTDRQYYEQYF,TGTGCCATCCGACCTACGGACAGACAATACTACGAGCAGTACTTC
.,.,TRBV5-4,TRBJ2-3,CASSLLGRKTDTQYF,TGTGCCAGCAGTTTGCTCGGTCGGAAGACAGATACGCAGTATTTT
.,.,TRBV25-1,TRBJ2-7,CASSDDSPGEQYF,TGTGCCAGCAGCGACGACAGTCCGGGCGAGCAGTACTTC
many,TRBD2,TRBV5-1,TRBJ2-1,CASSAGLADHYNEQFF,TGCGCCAGCAGCGCGGGACTAGCGGATCACTACAATGAGCAGTTCTTC
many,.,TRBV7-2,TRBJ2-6,CASSLVGGTGANVLTF,TGTGCCAGCAGCTTAGTGGGCGGAACTGGGGCCAACGTCCTGACTTTC
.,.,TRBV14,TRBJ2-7,CASSQGLFSYEQYF,TGTGCCAGCAGCCAGGGACTGTTCTCCTACGAGCAGTACTTC
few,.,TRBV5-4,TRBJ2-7,CASSLVAEGVKGSKYYEQYF,TGTGCCAGCAGCTTGGTCGCCGAGGGAGTTAAAGGATCGAAATACTACGAGCAGTACTTC
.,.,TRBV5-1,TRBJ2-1,CASSQTRNNEQFF,TGCGCCAGCAGCCAGACTAGAAACAATGAGCAGTTCTTC
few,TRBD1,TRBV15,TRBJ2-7,CATSRVRDRDPHEQYF,TGTGCCACCAGCAGAGTAAGGGACAGGGACCCCCACGAGCAGTACTTC
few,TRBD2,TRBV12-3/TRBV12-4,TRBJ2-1,CASSRPLLAGGDNEQFF,TGTGCCAGCAGTCGCCCCCTACTAGCGGGAGGTGACAATGAGCAGTTCTTC
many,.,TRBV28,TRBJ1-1,CASSYLQEANTEAFF,TGTGCCAGCAGCTATCTGCAGGAGGCGAACACTGAAGCTTTCTTT
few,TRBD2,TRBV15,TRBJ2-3,CATSRDGSLAGHTSTDTQYF,TGTGCCACCAGCAGAGATGGTAGCCTAGCGGGACATACTAGCACAGATACGCAGTATTTT
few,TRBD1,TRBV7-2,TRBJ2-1,CASSITGGRVNEQFF,TGTGCCAGCAGCATAACAGGGGGAAGGGTCAATGAGCAGTTCTTC
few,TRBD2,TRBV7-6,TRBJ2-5,CASSFMLAGGPRETQYF,TGTGCCAGCAGCTTTATGTTAGCGGGAGGGCCGCGAGAGACCCAGTACTTC
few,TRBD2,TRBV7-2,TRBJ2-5,CASSTGTSDQETQYF,TGTGCCAGCAGCACCGGGACTAGCGACCAAGAGACCCAGTACTTC
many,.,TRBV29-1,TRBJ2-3,CSVVPTESWSTDTQYF,TGCAGCGTTGTCCCAACGGAGTCCTGGAGCACAGATACGCAGTATTTT
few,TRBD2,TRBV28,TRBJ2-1,CASSPGTRKYNEQFF,TGTGCCAGCAGTCCCGGGACTAGAAAGTACAATGAGCAGTTCTTC
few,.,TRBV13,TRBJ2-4,CASSSLSSQNIQYF,TGTGCCAGCAGCTCCCTATCTAGCCAAAACATTCAGTACTTC
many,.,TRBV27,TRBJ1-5,CASSRGGGNQPQHF,TGTGCCAGCAGCCGGGGCGGGGGGAATCAGCCCCAGCATTTT
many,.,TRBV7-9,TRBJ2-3,CASTFGSFTDTQYF,TGTGCCAGCACCTTTGGCAGCTTCACAGATACGCAGTATTTT
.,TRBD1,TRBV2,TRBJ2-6,CALGQAPSGANVLTF,TGTGCCTTAGGACAGGCCCCCTCTGGGGCCAACGTCCTGACTTTC
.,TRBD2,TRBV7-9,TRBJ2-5,CASSLALADQETQYF,TGTGCCAGCAGCTTAGCCCTAGCGGACCAAGAGACCCAGTACTTC
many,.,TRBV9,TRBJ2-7,CASSTSPGYEQYF,TGTGCCAGCAGCACTTCCCCCGGCTACGAGCAGTACTTC
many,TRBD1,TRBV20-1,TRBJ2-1,CSTNNGQVRSYNEQFF,TGCAGTACCAATAATGGACAGGTCCGGAGTTACAATGAGCAGTTCTTC
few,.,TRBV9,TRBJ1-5,CASSVESSNQPQHF,TGTGCCAGCAGCGTAGAGAGTAGCAATCAGCCCCAGCATTTT
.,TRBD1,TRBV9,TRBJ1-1,CASSVEGRGQAEAFF,TGTGCCAGCAGCGTAGAGGGCAGGGGGCAGGCTGAAGCTTTCTTT
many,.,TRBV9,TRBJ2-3,CASSVGFTDTQYF,TGTGCCAGCAGTGTTGGTTTCACAGATACGCAGTATTTT
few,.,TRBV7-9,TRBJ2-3,CASSLVDGRPTDTQYF,TGTGCCAGCAGCTTAGTCGATGGTAGACCCACAGATACGCAGTATTTT
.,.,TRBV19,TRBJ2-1,CASSIFGGPSYNEQFF,TGTGCCAGTAGTATTTTCGGGGGACCAAGCTACAATGAGCAGTTCTTC
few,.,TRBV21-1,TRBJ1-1,CASSKVSEAFF,TGTGCCAGCAGCAAAGTAAGTGAAGCTTTCTTT
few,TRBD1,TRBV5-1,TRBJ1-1,CASSLVGQGTEAFF,TGCGCCAGCAGCTTGGTGGGACAGGGGACTGAAGCTTTCTTT
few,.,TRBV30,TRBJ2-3,CAWSRVGGTDTQYF,TGTGCCTGGAGTCGTGTGGGGGGTACAGATACGCAGTATTTT
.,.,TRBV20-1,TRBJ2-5,CSAPVGGPETQYF,TGCAGTGCTCCGGTCGGGGGGCCGGAGACCCAGTACTTC
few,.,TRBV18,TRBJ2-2,CASSQPGRTGELFF,TGTGCCAGCTCGCAACCGGGACGCACCGGGGAGCTGTTTTTT
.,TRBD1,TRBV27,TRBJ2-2,CASSYTGTGWIGELFF,TGTGCCAGCAGTTACACCGGGACAGGGTGGATCGGGGAGCTGTTTTTT
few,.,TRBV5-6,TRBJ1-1,CASRLRHMNTEAFF,TGTGCCAGCAGGCTCAGACACATGAACACTGAAGCTTTCTTT
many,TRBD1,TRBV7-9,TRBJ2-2,CASSLGTGVTTGELFF,TGTGCCAGCAGCCTCGGGACAGGGGTGACCACCGGGGAGCTGTTTTTT
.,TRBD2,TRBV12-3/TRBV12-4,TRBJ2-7,CASSLGRLAGAGEQYF,TGTGCCAGCAGTTTAGGACGACTAGCGGGAGCGGGTGAGCAGTACTTC
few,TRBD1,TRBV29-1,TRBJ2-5,CSGHRGTGQETQYF,TGCAGCGGACACAGGGGTACTGGGCAAGAGACCCAGTACTTC
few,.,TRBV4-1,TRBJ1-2,CASSQAWGDGYTF,TGCGCCAGCAGCCAAGCATGGGGGGATGGCTACACCTTC
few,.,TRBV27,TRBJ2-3,CASSLSERVVSTDTQYF,TGTGCCAGCAGCTTAAGTGAGAGGGTAGTCAGCACAGATACGCAGTATTTT